This passage covers 29 T cell receptor beta chains from one sample sequenced in a study of response to subunit inactivated influenza vaccine. MiXCR was run by TCRdb on the RT-PCR reads, yielding one entry per CDR3 protein. The sample contains hundreds of thousands of distinct CDR3 sequences, 18% of which appear only once. The source was PBMCs from blood, collected approximately 5 days after vaccination. These receptors originate from a man aged 45-60 years who received an inactivated influenza vaccine.

This clonotype was picked up many times. The chain couples TRBV20-1 to TRBJ1-5, with D uncertain. CDR3 size: 13 residues. The germline V and J ends were trimmed by 5 bases and 0 bases, with 8 bases remaining between them. Germline V gene data show CDR1 as DFQATT and CDR2 as SNEGSKA (reference sequence). The CDR3 is CSAEGNSNQPQHF. The CDR3, as DNA: TGCAGTGCTGAGGGAAATAGCAATCAGCCCCAGCATTTT.

This clonotype has only a few counts. The CDR3 DNA sequence: TGTGCCAGCAGTTACGGGACAGGGTTAGGCGGGGAGCTGTTTTTT. Translated: CASSYGTGLGGELFF. This rearrangement joins TRBV6-2 or TRBV6-3 to TRBJ2-2; 9 nucleotides agree with TRBD1. CDR3 length equals 15 residues. Germline CDR1 MNHEY, CDR2 SVGEGT. The ends lost 2 bases at V and 7 bases at J; junction bases unmatched: 5.

In its sample, this clonotype was seen many times. The chain employs TRBV5-4 and TRBJ2-3; TRBD2 matches at 10 bases. Germline CDR1 reads SGHNT; CDR2 reads YYREEE (reference sequence). The CDR3 is made up of 21 amino acids. V shed 4 bases and J 4 bases; nucleotides not matched to a gene: 24. The CDR3 DNA sequence: TGTGCCAGCAGCGTCGCCCCTGGGACTAGCGTAGTAGGGGCAGTCGCAGATACGCAGTATTTT. Its protein product is CASSVAPGTSVVGAVADTQYF.

The J gene is TRBJ2-7, the V gene TRBV21-1. TRBV21-1 is a pseudogene segment. CDR3 size: 13 residues. CDR3 in DNA: TGTGCCAGCAGCAAAGATTATGCCTACGAGCAGAACTTC. This encodes CASSKDYAYEQNF.

In its sample, this clonotype was seen a few times. V and J are TRBV20-1 and TRBJ2-7, with D unresolved. There are 13 residues in the CDR3. Germline V gene sequence: CDR1 DFQATT, CDR2 SNEGSKA (reference sequence). The V gene lost 6 bases and the J gene lost 3 bases, with 15 bases spanning the gap. DNA for the CDR3: TGCAGTGCCCGGCGCCGGACCAACTACGAGCAGTACTTC. It is translated as CSARRRTNYEQYF.

In this sample, this clonotype turned up a few times. The chain couples TRBV27 to TRBJ2-5, with 8 bases identical to TRBD2. The CDR3 covers 15 residues. The germline CDR1 and CDR2 sequences are MNHEY and SMNVEV (reference sequence). With V trimmed by 5 bases and J by 10 bases, 15 bases remained unmatched. Written as DNA, the CDR3 is TGTGCCAGCAGTCCCTCACTAGCGGCGGGATTGGGCCAGTACTTC. This encodes CASSPSLAAGLGQYF.

The genes are TRBV12-3 or TRBV12-4 and TRBJ2-1, with D perhaps matching TRBD2 (5 bases). This CDR3 has 11 amino acids. V lost 6 bases and J 8 bases, leaving 8 bases between the germline ends. The CDR3 spells CASRLVDEQFF. As DNA, the CDR3 is TGTGCCAGCAGACTAGTGGATGAGCAGTTCTTC.

This clonotype was seen a handful of times. This chain joins TRBV12-3 or TRBV12-4 and TRBJ2-3; no definite D call. Trimming removed 9 bases from V and 6 bases from J, with 16 bases in between. This CDR3 is built from 13 residues. The CDR3 protein is CASIEQLGDTQYF. The CDR3, as DNA: TGTGCCAGTATTGAACAGCTTGGGGATACGCAGTATTTT.

V and J are TRBV11-2 and TRBJ2-1; 11 bases agree with TRBD2. The CDR3 is 17 amino acids. The germline V gene encodes CDR1 SGHAT and CDR2 FQNNGV. V lost 1 base and J lost 6; bases outside the gene matches: 8. CDR3 loop: CASSLGSGTSGTNEQFF. The CDR3 bases are TGTGCCAGCAGCTTAGGCTCCGGGACTAGCGGAACCAATGAGCAGTTCTTC.

Details on this clonotype: Its ends do not fully match the called genes, so a read error is possible. The rearrangement links TRBV6-2 or TRBV6-3 to TRBJ2-3; maybe TRBD1 (5 bases). Germline loops: CDR1 MNHEY, CDR2 SVGEGT. This CDR3 contains 15 residues. The CDR3 DNA is TGTGCCAGCAGCACCGACAGACAATTCACATATACGCAGTATTTT. Its protein is CASSTDRQFTYTQYF.

The chain is built from TRBV5-1 and TRBJ2-3; 11 bases are a match to TRBD2. V lost 4 bases to trimming and J lost 2 bases; unmatched junction nucleotides: 6. CDR1 is SGHRS and CDR2 is YFSETQ in the germline V gene. CDR3 length equals 16 residues. In nucleotides, the CDR3 is TGCGCCAGCAGCAAAGGACTAGCGGGTTACACAGATACGCAGTATTTT. The encoded protein is CASSKGLAGYTDTQYF.

In its sample, this clonotype was seen many times. The chain joins TRBV5-5 to TRBJ2-7; maybe TRBD1 (5 bases). The CDR3 is made up of 15 amino acids. With 4 bases removed from V and 4 bases from J, the gap between germline ends came to 18 bases. Germline lookup yields CDR1 SGHKS and CDR2 YYEKEE (reference sequence). The CDR3 reads CASSLSGYSLYEQYF. As DNA, the CDR3 is TGTGCCAGCAGCCTCTCAGGGTACAGTCTATACGAGCAGTACTTC. Full variable domain (outside the CDR3, taken from reference TRBV5-5 and TRBJ2-7): DAGVTQSPTHLIKTRGQQVTLRCSPISGHKSVSWYQQVLGQGPQFIFQYYEKEERGRGNFPDRFSARQFPNYSSELNVNALLLGDSALYLCASSLSGYSLYEQYFGPGTRLTVT.

This clonotype was observed a few times. This rearrangement joins TRBV6-1 to TRBJ1-5, with TRBD1 as a possible D gene (5 bases). This CDR3 spans 13 amino acids. Per germline, CDR1 MNHNS and CDR2 SASEGT. V lost 8 bases, J lost 4 bases, and 12 bases lay in between. This CDR3 is CASFGATNQPQHF. CDR3 sequence (DNA): TGTGCCAGCTTTGGGGCAACAAATCAGCCCCAGCATTTT.

The genes are TRBV20-1 and TRBJ1-1; D is ambiguous. The V gene lost 0 bases and the J gene lost 3 bases, with 5 bases spanning the gap. Germline V lookup: CDR1 DFQATT, CDR2 SNEGSKA (reference sequence). The CDR3 is 12 amino acids. CDR3 coding DNA: TGCAGTGCTAGAGAAATAGACACTGAAGCTTTCTTT. As protein: CSAREIDTEAFF.

The J gene is TRBJ2-7, the V gene TRBV7-6, with D perhaps matching TRBD1 (6 bases). The CDR3 totals 13 residues. The V gene's germline CDR1 is SGHVS and CDR2 FNYEAQ. Trimming left V 4 bases short and J 9 bases short, with 16 bases between. CDR3 nucleotides: TGTGCCAGCAGCTCGAACACAGGGATCGGGCAGTACTTC. Translating it yields CASSSNTGIGQYF.

This clonotype was seen ten or more times. The gene calls are TRBV7-2 and TRBJ2-7, with 10 bases fitting TRBD1. The length of the CDR3 is 15 residues. V lost 3 bases, J lost 1 base, and 3 bases stayed unmatched. Germline-derived CDR1 and CDR2 are SGHTA and FQGNSA. The CDR3 DNA reads TGTGCCAGCAGCTTCCGGGACAGGGGATCCTACGAGCAGTACTTC. Its translation is CASSFRDRGSYEQYF.

In nucleotides, the CDR3 is TGCGCCAGCGGGGATTTGGGACGGAGTTTACAAGAGACCCAGTACTTC. Its translation: CASGDLGRSLQETQYF. This rearrangement joins TRBV5-1 to TRBJ2-5; the D gene could be TRBD1 or TRBD2 (5 bases each). Germline values: CDR1 SGHRS, CDR2 YFSETQ. CDR3 length: 16 amino acids. The germline V and J ends were trimmed by 7 bases and 2 bases, with 21 bases remaining between them.

This clonotype was observed at least ten times. The V gene is TRBV20-1, the J gene TRBJ1-1, with D possibly being TRBD1 (5 bases). V gave up 6 bases and J gave up 1 base, with 12 bases separating them. Germline CDR1 is DFQATT and CDR2 is SNEGSKA (reference sequence). The CDR3 totals 13 residues. The CDR3 DNA reads TGCAGTGCGCTAGGGACGGAGAACACTGAAGCTTTCTTT. This sequence encodes CSALGTENTEAFF.

This clonotype was detected a few times. This chain connects TRBV5-1 to TRBJ2-1, with D unclear. From germline, CDR1 is SGHRS and CDR2 YFSETQ. The CDR3 consists of 14 residues. V lost 0 bases, J lost 6 bases, and 10 bases lay in between. CDR3 amino acids: CASSLEKGFNEQFF. The CDR3 DNA reads TGCGCCAGCAGCTTGGAGAAAGGTTTCAATGAGCAGTTCTTC.

This clonotype turned up a few times. The chain couples TRBV5-1 to TRBJ1-4; D is perhaps TRBD1 (6 bases). Trimming took off 0 bases at V and 14 bases at J, with 14 bases between the two ends. Germline CDR1 and CDR2: SGHRS and YFSETQ. The CDR3 is 13 residues long. This CDR3 is CASSLVPWDNLFF. The CDR3 DNA reads TGCGCCAGCAGCTTGGTACCATGGGACAACCTGTTTTTT. The full variable domain, completed using reference TRBV5-1 and TRBJ1-4, is KAGVTQTPRYLIKTRGQQVTLSCSPISGHRSVSWYQQTPGQGLQFLFEYFSETQRNKGNFPGRFSGRQFSNSRSEMNVSTLELGDSALYLCASSLVPWDNLFFGSGTQLSVL.

This clonotype was counted ten times or more. V is TRBV7-8 and J is TRBJ2-3; D gene ambiguous. In germline, CDR1 is SGHVS, CDR2 FQNEAQ. The V end lost 0 bases, the J end lost 6 bases, and 13 bases lay between the germline ends. This CDR3 region has 15 residues. CDR3 DNA: TGTGCCAGCAGCTTAGCGGCTACCCACCTGGATACGCAGTATTTT. Amino acids: CASSLAATHLDTQYF.

This clonotype showed up just a few times. The chain links TRBV14 to TRBJ1-5; no clear D. V was shortened by 2 bases and J by 6 bases, with 8 bases between the two germline ends. Germline V gene lookup returns CDR1 SGHDN and CDR2 FVKESK. This CDR3 contains 13 residues. DNA for the CDR3: TGTGCCAGCAGCCAATCGGTCGGTCAGCCCCAGCATTTT. It yields the protein CASSQSVGQPQHF.

This clonotype was recorded a few times. This sequence joins TRBV20-1 and TRBJ1-2; tentative D call: TRBD1 (6 bases). The length of the CDR3 is 13 residues. Looked up from germline, CDR1 is DFQATT and CDR2 is SNEGSKA (reference sequence). V lost 3 bases, J lost 0 bases, and 8 bases lay in between. The CDR3 DNA is TGCAGTGCTAGCTCAGGGGCTAACTATGGCTACACCTTC. As protein: CSASSGANYGYTF.

The J gene is TRBJ2-5, the V gene TRBV14; D might be TRBD2 (6 bases). Trimming shortened V by 1 base and J by 4 bases, and 16 bases separated the two germline ends. CDR1 and CDR2 (germline): SGHDN, FVKESK. The CDR3 length is 16 residues. CDR3 coding DNA: TGTGCCAGCAGCCAAGGTTTGGGGGGAAGAGGAGAGACCCAGTACTTC. Translated: CASSQGLGGRGETQYF.

This clonotype has a handful of counts. Here the CDR3 reads CASSRLAGRSNEQFF. In DNA form, the CDR3 reads TGTGCCAGCAGCCGACTAGCGGGAAGATCCAATGAGCAGTTCTTC. The gene calls are TRBV7-9 and TRBJ2-1, with 11 bases that match TRBD2. V shed 5 bases, J shed 6 bases, and the junction held 6 bases outside the gene matches. The CDR3 covers 15 residues. Germline V gene lookup returns CDR1 SEHNR and CDR2 FQNEAQ (reference sequence).

This clonotype appeared a few times. The gene calls are TRBV5-1 and TRBJ1-2; 7 nucleotides match TRBD1. Trimming cost V 6 bases and J 2 bases; bases outside gene matches: 4. Germline V lookup: CDR1 SGHRS, CDR2 YFSETQ. This CDR3 contains 13 residues. The CDR3 loop reads CASTQGQNYGYTF. DNA for the CDR3: TGCGCCAGCACCCAGGGACAGAACTATGGCTACACCTTC.

This clonotype showed up just a few times. V is TRBV5-1 and J is TRBJ2-1; 8 nucleotides agree with TRBD1. In germline, CDR1 is SGHRS, CDR2 YFSETQ. The CDR3 sequence is 16 residues long. After removal of 1 base from V and 12 bases from J, the junction contained 15 bases not matched to a gene. CDR3 in amino acids: CASSLLGTGLGRRQFF. CDR3 bases: TGCGCCAGCAGCTTGTTGGGGACAGGATTGGGCCGTCGGCAGTTCTTC.

The rearrangement joins TRBV7-9 to TRBJ2-5, with a tentative D call TRBD1 (6 bases). The V and J ends lost 1 base and 4 bases respectively, with 13 bases between them. Germline CDR1 is SEHNR and CDR2 is FQNEAQ (reference sequence). The CDR3 is made up of 15 amino acids. DNA of the CDR3: TGTGCCAGCAGCTTAGGGGGACACGCAGGAGAGACCCAGTACTTC. Its translation is CASSLGGHAGETQYF. Full variable domain (outside the CDR3, taken from reference TRBV7-9 and TRBJ2-5): DTGVSQNPRHKITKRGQNVTFRCDPISEHNRLYWYRQTLGQGPEFLTYFQNEAQLEKSRLLSDRFSAERPKGSFSTLEIQRTEQGDSAMYLCASSLGGHAGETQYFGPGTRLLVL.

The table lists this clonotype with a few counts. This chain connects TRBV7-6 to TRBJ2-5, with TRBD2 matching over 8 bases. The germline gives CDR1 SGHVS, CDR2 FNYEAQ. V lost 2 bases to trimming and J lost 4 bases; unmatched junction nucleotides: 6. The CDR3 has 15 amino acids. The CDR3 loop reads CASSLMSGGAETQYF. For the CDR3, the DNA is TGTGCCAGCAGCTTAATGAGCGGGGGCGCAGAGACCCAGTACTTC.